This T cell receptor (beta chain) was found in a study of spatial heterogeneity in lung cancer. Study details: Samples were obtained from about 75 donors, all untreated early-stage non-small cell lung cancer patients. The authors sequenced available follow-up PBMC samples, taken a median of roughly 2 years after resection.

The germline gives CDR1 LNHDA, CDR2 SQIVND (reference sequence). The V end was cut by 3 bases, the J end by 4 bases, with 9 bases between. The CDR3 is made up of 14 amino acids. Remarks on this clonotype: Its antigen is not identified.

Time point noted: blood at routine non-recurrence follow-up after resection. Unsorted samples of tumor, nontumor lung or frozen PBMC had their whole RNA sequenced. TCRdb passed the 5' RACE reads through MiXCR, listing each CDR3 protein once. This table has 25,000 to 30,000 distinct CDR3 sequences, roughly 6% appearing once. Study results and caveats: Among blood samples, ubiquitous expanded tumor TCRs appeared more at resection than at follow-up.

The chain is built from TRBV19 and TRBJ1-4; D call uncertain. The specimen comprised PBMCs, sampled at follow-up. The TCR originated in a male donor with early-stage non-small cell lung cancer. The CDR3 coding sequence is TGTGCCAGTAGTATCGGACCGATTAATGAAAAACTGTTTTTT. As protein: CASSIGPINEKLFF.